This entry features one T cell receptor (beta chain) sequence. Its target is not known. The sample is drawn from a study of vaccination and CD4 T cells after COVID-19. Study conclusions and caveats: The study sampled relatively few convalescent patients and omitted early post-infection timepoints. A nonsignificant rise from roughly 21 to 40 was seen in the median number of SARS-CoV-2-reactive clonotypes. Within the convalescent patients, a median roughly 87% of the SARS-CoV-2-reactive clones were ones that appeared only post-vaccination.

TCRdb ran MiXCR on the PCR reads and lists one entry per CDR3 protein. Here the sample spans tens of thousands of distinct CDR3 sequences, more than 45% being singletons. After removal of 5 bases from V and 12 bases from J, the junction contained 16 bases not matched to a gene. Germline lookup yields CDR1 MGHDK and CDR2 SYGVNS. This CDR3 has 15 residues. The sequences come from CD4+ T cells from blood, collected before SARS-CoV-2 vaccination. J is TRBJ2-1 and V is TRBV25-1, with 7 bases fitting TRBD1. The TCR comes from a human donor who had recovered from COVID-19. The CDR3 DNA follows: TGTGCCAGCAGTACCGGGACAGTCTTAGGTACGGGGCAGTTCTTC. Protein product: CASSTGTVLGTGQFF.